The rows below give T cell receptor beta chains drawn from one sample of a study of T cell changes during pregnancy in multiple sclerosis. Clones were sequenced by immunoSEQ multiplex PCR, and TCRdb holds only the in-frame ones, with some missing. Here the sample spans approximately 83,000 clones, over 80% being singletons. Source: peripheral blood, taken in the first trimester of pregnancy. The receptors stem from a female donor with multiple sclerosis, enrolled in a pregnancy study. The CDR3 runs from the conserved cysteine through the conserved F or W. A D gene is named only where the DNA matches it firmly. The listing skips clone size in some rows; elsewhere it reads once, few, many or a size class.

J: TRBJ2-1; D: -; V: TRBV6-5; size: once; CDR3: CASGGVRNEQFF; DNA: TGTGCCAGCGGAGGGGTACGGAATGAGCAGTTCTTC
J: TRBJ1-4; D: -; V: TRBV14; size: -; CDR3: CASSPLATNEKLFF; DNA: TGTGCCAGCAGCCCTCTTGCAACTAATGAAAAACTGTTTTTT
J: TRBJ2-7; D: TRBD2; V: TRBV7-2; size: -; CDR3: CASNQASGARDEQYF; DNA: TGTGCCAGCAACCAGGCCAGCGGGGCCCGGGACGAGCAGTACTTC
J: TRBJ2-1; D: -; V: TRBV5-8; size: -; CDR3: CASSLVGMEGGQYEQFF; DNA: TGTGCCAGCAGCTTGGTGGGGATGGAGGGGGGGCAATATGAGCAGTTCTTC
J: TRBJ1-5; D: -; V: TRBV9; size: -; CDR3: CASSTGDSNQPQHF; DNA: TGTGCCAGCAGCACCGGGGATAGCAATCAGCCCCAGCATTTT
J: TRBJ2-5; D: TRBD1; V: TRBV30; size: -; CDR3: CAWSVPPGQGEETQYF; DNA: TGTGCCTGGAGTGTACCCCCCGGACAGGGCGAGGAGACCCAGTACTTC
J: TRBJ1-4; D: -; V: TRBV21-1; size: -; CDR3: CASSRPDRSTEKLFF; DNA: TGTGCCAGCAGCAGGCCCGACAGGTCTACTGAAAAACTGTTTTTT
J: TRBJ2-5; D: TRBD1; V: TRBV5-4; size: -; CDR3: CASSEGQIQETQYF; DNA: TGTGCCAGCAGCGAGGGACAGATCCAAGAGACCCAGTACTTC
J: TRBJ2-1; D: -; V: TRBV12-5; size: -; CDR3: CASGFPNEQFF; DNA: TGTGCTAGTGGTTTCCCAAATGAGCAGTTCTTC
J: TRBJ2-2; D: TRBD2; V: TRBV4-1; size: -; CDR3: CASSQVSLAGFGELFF; DNA: TGCGCCAGCAGCCAAGTATCACTAGCGGGGTTCGGGGAGCTGTTTTTT
J: TRBJ1-2; D: TRBD1; V: TRBV11-2; size: -; CDR3: CASSLGQGVGYTF; DNA: TGTGCCAGCAGCTTAGGACAGGGTGTTGGCTACACCTTC
J: TRBJ2-3; D: TRBD2; V: TRBV9; size: -; CDR3: CASSQFRGGAPDTQYF; DNA: TGTGCCAGCAGCCAATTCCGGGGGGGGGCGCCGGATACGCAGTATTTT
J: TRBJ1-4; D: TRBD1; V: TRBV20-1; size: -; CDR3: CSARGGDRAFF; DNA: TGCAGTGCTAGGGGAGGGGACAGGGCATTTTTT
J: TRBJ2-5; D: -; V: TRBV7-3; size: -; CDR3: CASSSPGLEETQYF; DNA: TGTGCCAGCAGCTCGCCGGGACTTGAAGAGACCCAGTACTTC
J: TRBJ2-3; D: -; V: TRBV7-9; size: -; CDR3: CASIPPLGPTSTDTQYF; DNA: TGTGCCAGCATCCCCCCGCTCGGTCCCACTAGCACAGATACGCAGTATTTT
J: TRBJ2-1; D: TRBD1; V: TRBV14; size: -; CDR3: CASSRTGAGYEQFF; DNA: TGTGCCAGCAGCAGGACAGGGGCGGGATATGAGCAGTTCTTC
J: TRBJ2-1; D: -; V: TRBV7-7; size: -; CDR3: CASSLLMGADRGSEQFF; DNA: TGTGCTAGCAGCCTCTTAATGGGGGCTGATCGAGGTAGTGAGCAGTTCTTC
J: TRBJ2-1; D: -; V: TRBV6-4; size: -; CDR3: CASSWQGGTDEQFF; DNA: TGTGCCAGCAGTTGGCAGGGGGGAACGGATGAGCAGTTCTTC
J: TRBJ1-1; D: -; V: TRBV4-2; size: -; CDR3: CASSREIRSGVGGTEAFF; DNA: TGTGCCAGCAGCCGTGAAATTCGATCGGGGGTTGGGGGCACTGAAGCTTTCTTT
J: TRBJ1-2; D: TRBD1; V: TRBV7-9; size: -; CDR3: CASREAGGIGYGYTF; DNA: TGTGCCAGCAGGGAAGCAGGGGGTATCGGCTATGGCTACACCTTC
J: TRBJ2-7; D: -; V: TRBV14; size: -; CDR3: CASSQGHSYEQYF; DNA: TGTGCCAGCAGCCAAGGACACTCCTACGAGCAGTACTTC
J: TRBJ1-6; D: TRBD1; V: TRBV5-5; size: -; CDR3: CASSLWPGTDASPLHF; DNA: TGTGCCAGCAGCTTGTGGCCGGGGACAGATGCTTCACCCCTCCACTTT
J: TRBJ2-7; D: TRBD1; V: TRBV6-1; size: -; CDR3: CASNPGGRWSYEQYF; DNA: TGTGCCAGCAATCCAGGGGGCCGTTGGTCCTACGAGCAGTACTTC
J: TRBJ2-1; D: -; V: TRBV10-2; size: -; CDR3: CASSLGQQFF; DNA: TGCGCCAGCAGCCTTGGGCAGCAGTTCTTC
J: TRBJ2-1; D: -; V: TRBV5-5; size: -; CDR3: CASSLPNNEQFF; DNA: TGTGCCAGCAGCTTGCCCAACAATGAGCAGTTCTTC
J: TRBJ1-1; D: -; V: TRBV7-8; size: -; CDR3: CASLQGTEAFF; DNA: TGTGCCAGCCTTCAGGGGACTGAAGCTTTCTTT
J: TRBJ2-7; D: -; V: TRBV5-4; size: -; CDR3: CASSLVREEQYF; DNA: TGTGCCAGCAGCTTGGTGAGGGAAGAGCAGTACTTC
J: TRBJ2-1; D: -; V: TRBV5-6; size: -; CDR3: CASSFPGWGPVGNEQFF; DNA: TGTGCCAGCAGCTTCCCCGGGTGGGGGCCGGTGGGCAATGAGCAGTTCTTC
J: TRBJ2-1; D: -; V: TRBV9; size: -; CDR3: CASSGHFGNSGEDNEQFF; DNA: TGTGCCAGCAGCGGACACTTTGGTAATAGCGGAGAAGACAATGAGCAGTTCTTC
J: TRBJ1-5; D: -; V: TRBV19; size: -; CDR3: CASSIAGGSNQPQHF; DNA: TGTGCCAGTAGTATAGCCGGGGGAAGCAATCAGCCCCAGCATTTT
J: TRBJ1-3; D: -; V: TRBV9; size: -; CDR3: CASSVGPMSGIGNTIYF; DNA: TGTGCCAGCAGCGTAGGGCCGATGTCAGGGATCGGAAACACCATATATTTT